This T cell receptor beta chain is from a study of blood T cell repertoires in COVID-19. Across the study: Sources were T cells, B-cell-depleted T cells, or PBMCs; the material itself was cDNA or gDNA.

Profiled with immunoSEQ multiplex PCR; TCRdb holds only in-frame clones, not every one. The table shows 390,000 or so clones, with roughly four fifths occurring only once. Per the germline V gene, CDR1 is GTSNPN and CDR2 is SVGIG (reference sequence). Trimming took 4 bases from V and 7 from J, leaving 11 bases between them. CDR3 length: 12 amino acids. The V gene is TRBV30, the J gene TRBJ1-3, with a possible D match to TRBD1 (6 bases). Sequenced material: PBMCs or T cells enriched from blood (not recorded which). This sequence was found in a woman between 45 and 60 years old who had recovered from COVID-19. As DNA, the CDR3 is TGTGCCTGGAAAGGGACAAGGAACACCATATATTTT. Its translation: CAWKGTRNTIYF.